Shown below are 27 T cell receptor beta chains from a single sample sequenced in a study of identical twins. MiXCR was run by TCRdb on the 5' RACE reads, yielding one entry per CDR3 protein. The data contain some 590,000 distinct CDR3 sequences, around 9.6% of them singletons. These data were likewise used in another study, on yellow fever vaccine responses in identical twins.

The sequenced material came from PBMCs. The origin of the receptors is a woman aged 18 to 35 in good health.

The chain uses TRBV29-1 and TRBJ2-1; maybe TRBD2 (6 bases). Germline values: CDR1 SQVTM, CDR2 ANQGSEA. V was clipped by 7 bases and J by 0 bases, with 10 bases between them. This CDR3 spans 13 amino acids. The DNA for the CDR3 is TGCAGCGGGGAGGAGAGCTCCTACAATGAGCAGTTCTTC. Residues: CSGEESSYNEQFF.

This chain connects TRBV7-9 to TRBJ1-1; D not resolved. The CDR3 is 11 residues long. Per germline, CDR1 SEHNR and CDR2 FQNEAQ (reference sequence). Deletions cut 5 bases from V and 6 bases from J, with 7 bases between. This chain's CDR3 is CASSPQAEAFF. CDR3 in DNA: TGTGCCAGCAGCCCTCAAGCTGAAGCTTTCTTT.

The chain uses TRBV7-6 and TRBJ2-2, with 11 bases matching TRBD2. V trimming: 2 bases; J trimming: 2 bases; junction bases outside the gene matches: 7. Germline CDR1 SGHVS, CDR2 FNYEAQ. CDR3 length: 18 residues. This chain's CDR3 is CASSLSPSGRQNTGELFF. The DNA for the CDR3 is TGTGCCAGCAGCTTATCACCTAGCGGGAGGCAAAACACCGGGGAGCTGTTTTTT.

The gene calls are TRBV27 and TRBJ2-7; possibly TRBD1 or TRBD2 for D (7 bases each). CDR1 and CDR2 (germline): MNHEY, SMNVEV (reference sequence). The CDR3 covers 14 residues. With 6 bases removed from V and 5 bases from J, the gap between germline ends came to 17 bases. The CDR3 loop reads CASSQDREGDEQYF. The DNA for the CDR3 is TGTGCCAGCAGCCAAGACAGGGAGGGGGACGAGCAGTACTTC.

V and J are TRBV29-1 and TRBJ2-7; the match to TRBD1 covers 9 bases. With V trimmed by 1 base and J by 6 bases, 7 bases remained unmatched. The CDR3 consists of 14 residues. Per germline, CDR1 SQVTM and CDR2 ANQGSEA. CDR3 residues: CSVEVGYRGPEQYF. The CDR3 region has the DNA TGCAGCGTTGAAGTAGGATACAGGGGGCCCGAGCAGTACTTC.

This clonotype was counted ten times or more. V is TRBV5-1 and J is TRBJ2-5; 7 nucleotides agree with TRBD2. The trim removed 7 bases at V and 5 bases at J, leaving 14 bases unmatched. Germline assignment: CDR1 SGHRS and CDR2 YFSETQ. The CDR3 totals 15 residues. DNA for the CDR3: TGCGCCAGCGGCCATGACAGTCTGGGGGGGGAGACCCAGTACTTC. It codes for CASGHDSLGGETQYF.

This clonotype was recorded many times. This chain joins TRBV7-9 and TRBJ2-7; TRBD1 is a possible D gene (5 bases). Trimming pared 11 bases from V and 2 bases from J, leaving 13 bases between. The CDR3 covers 12 residues. The germline V gene has CDR1 SEHNR and CDR2 FQNEAQ (reference sequence). The CDR3 here is CASLGPTYEQYF. DNA for the CDR3: TGTGCCTCCCTGGGGCCAACCTACGAGCAGTACTTC.

This clonotype was seen at least ten times. The chain links TRBV7-8 to TRBJ2-5; 11 nucleotides line up with TRBD2. V gave up 5 bases and J gave up 4 bases; unmatched junction bases: 9. There are 16 residues in the CDR3. Germline CDR1 SGHVS, CDR2 FQNEAQ. The CDR3 bases are TGTGCCAGCAGCCCTACCGGGACTAGCGGTTCAGAGACCCAGTACTTC. This sequence encodes CASSPTGTSGSETQYF.

The V and J genes are TRBV6-1 and TRBJ2-1; the D gene could be TRBD1 or TRBD2 (6 bases each). Looked up from germline, CDR1 is MNHNS and CDR2 is SASEGT. The V end was cut by 1 base, the J end by 3 bases, with 13 bases between. The CDR3 is made up of 16 amino acids. This chain's CDR3 is CASSEVWGAIYNEQFF. The DNA for the CDR3 is TGTGCCAGCAGTGAAGTTTGGGGGGCGATCTACAATGAGCAGTTCTTC.

This chain joins TRBV7-9 and TRBJ2-5; the match to TRBD1 covers 8 bases. Trimming removed 1 base from V and 6 bases from J; junction bases left unmatched: 7. Per the germline V gene, CDR1 is SEHNR and CDR2 is FQNEAQ (reference sequence). The length of the CDR3 is 15 residues. The CDR3 reads CASSLDRDRGQTQYF. CDR3 nucleotides: TGTGCCAGCAGCTTAGATCGAGACAGGGGTCAGACCCAGTACTTC.

This clonotype showed up many times. This chain joins TRBV12-3 or TRBV12-4 and TRBJ2-2; the D is unclear. V lost 0 bases, J lost 3 bases, and 5 bases lay in between. The CDR3 is 14 residues long. The CDR3 DNA reads as TGTGCCAGCAGTTTAGCCCAGGACACCGGGGAGCTGTTTTTT. It encodes CASSLAQDTGELFF.

This clonotype showed up just a few times. The chain combines TRBV5-1 with TRBJ1-6, with 8 bases that match TRBD1. With 0 bases clipped from V and 7 bases from J, the junction kept 3 bases outside the gene matches. The CDR3 length is 15 residues. Germline values: CDR1 SGHRS, CDR2 YFSETQ. The CDR3 sequence is CASSLVQGANSPLHF. For the CDR3, the DNA is TGCGCCAGCAGCTTGGTCCAGGGGGCCAATTCACCCCTCCACTTT. The full variable domain, with the rest looked up from reference TRBV5-1 and TRBJ1-6, is KAGVTQTPRYLIKTRGQQVTLSCSPISGHRSVSWYQQTPGQGLQFLFEYFSETQRNKGNFPGRFSGRQFSNSRSEMNVSTLELGDSALYLCASSLVQGANSPLHFGNGTRLTVT.

The genes are TRBV5-5 and TRBJ2-3, with 7 bases that match TRBD2. V lost 6 bases and J lost 2; bases outside the gene matches: 9. The CDR3 is made up of 15 amino acids. Germline V lookup: CDR1 SGHKS, CDR2 YYEKEE (reference sequence). This CDR3 reads CASNRLAVNTDTQYF. CDR3 sequence (DNA): TGTGCCAGCAACCGCCTAGCGGTCAACACAGATACGCAGTATTTT.

This clonotype showed up just a few times. The chain employs TRBV5-5 and TRBJ2-1; 9 bases fit TRBD1. Germline CDR1 and CDR2: SGHKS and YYEKEE (reference sequence). Germline trimming cut 2 bases from V and 10 bases from J; bases unmatched to any gene: 4. The CDR3 has 13 amino acids. This CDR3 reads CASSFTGGAEQFF. The CDR3 region has the DNA TGTGCCAGCAGCTTTACAGGGGGCGCGGAGCAGTTCTTC.

A few counts support this clonotype. This chain uses TRBV27 with TRBJ2-7; a possible D gene is TRBD2 (6 bases). Trimming cost V 4 bases and J 2 bases, with 9 bases left between them. The germline V gene has CDR1 MNHEY and CDR2 SMNVEV (reference sequence). The CDR3 is 13 residues long. The CDR3 region has the DNA TGTGCCAGCAGTTCGGAGGGCCCCTACGAGCAGTACTTC. It translates to CASSSEGPYEQYF.

This clonotype was counted only a few times. V and J are TRBV10-3 and TRBJ2-7; 7 positions match TRBD1. V shed 4 bases, J shed 1 base, and the junction held 4 bases outside the gene matches. The CDR3 covers 14 residues. Germline lookup yields CDR1 ENHRY and CDR2 SYGVKD. CDR3 in amino acids: CAISAGTESYEQYF. Here the CDR3 DNA reads TGTGCCATCAGTGCCGGGACAGAATCCTACGAGCAGTACTTC.

The chain joins TRBV7-9 to TRBJ2-7, with D possibly being TRBD1 or TRBD2 (5 bases each). This CDR3 comprises 15 residues. The V end lost 5 bases, the J end lost 3 bases, and 17 bases lay between the germline ends. Looked up from germline, CDR1 is SEHNR and CDR2 is FQNEAQ (reference sequence). Here the CDR3 DNA reads TGTGCCAGCAGCGATCCCCAATCTGGGGGCTACGAGCAGTACTTC. Translating it yields CASSDPQSGGYEQYF.

The sample holds a few counts of this clonotype. V and J are TRBV2 and TRBJ2-7; TRBD2 matches at 8 bases. Germline CDR1 is SNHLY and CDR2 is FYNNEI. Trimming took 7 bases from V and 2 from J; bases not matched to a gene: 7. The CDR3 contains 14 residues. For the CDR3, the DNA is TGTGCCAGCACCCGAAGCGGGGGACCCTACGAGCAGTACTTC. Residues: CASTRSGGPYEQYF.

There are a few counts of this clonotype. The chain employs TRBV5-5 and TRBJ2-5; perhaps TRBD1 as D (5 bases). The V end was cut by 4 bases, the J end by 5 bases, with 21 bases between. The CDR3 runs to 16 residues. In germline, CDR1 is SGHKS, CDR2 YYEKEE (reference sequence). This CDR3 reads CASSIEPPRGQETQYF. The DNA of the CDR3 is TGTGCCAGCAGCATAGAACCTCCAAGGGGTCAGGAGACCCAGTACTTC. Looking up the rest from reference TRBV5-5 and TRBJ2-5 gives the full variable domain: DAGVTQSPTHLIKTRGQQVTLRCSPISGHKSVSWYQQVLGQGPQFIFQYYEKEERGRGNFPDRFSARQFPNYSSELNVNALLLGDSALYLCASSIEPPRGQETQYFGPGTRLLVL.

This clonotype was recorded at least ten times. The chain is built from TRBV5-1 and TRBJ2-3; 8 bases fit TRBD1. J lost 6 bases, V lost 4 bases, and 10 bases had no gene match. The CDR3 runs to 15 residues. The germline gives CDR1 SGHRS, CDR2 YFSETQ. The CDR3 nucleotides read TGCGCCAGCAGCGCTACAGGGGGAATTACGGATACGCAGTATTTT. This gives the protein CASSATGGITDTQYF.

The chain uses TRBV20-1 and TRBJ2-3, with a possible D match to TRBD1 (6 bases). Trimming shortened V by 7 bases and J by 6 bases, and 14 bases separated the two germline ends. The CDR3 sequence is 12 residues long. CDR1 and CDR2 (germline): DFQATT, SNEGSKA (reference sequence). CDR3 DNA sequence: TGCAGTGGGGGGCCCCGAATTGATACGCAGTATTTT. Its protein is CSGGPRIDTQYF.

This clonotype occurred a few times. V is TRBV28 and J is TRBJ1-6, with D possibly TRBD1 on 5 matching bases. Between the trimmed V and J ends, which lost 8 bases and 8 bases, there was a span of 13 bases. Germline CDR1 and CDR2: MDHEN and SYDVKM. CDR3 size: 13 residues. CDR3 sequence reads: CASRRVLDSPLHF. The DNA of the CDR3 is TGTGCCAGCCGCAGGGTTCTGGATTCACCCCTCCACTTT.

This clonotype was detected only a few times. The V gene is TRBV10-3, the J gene TRBJ1-1, with TRBD1 identical over 7 bases. J gave up 1 base and V 5 bases, and 7 bases lay outside the gene matches. The CDR3 is made up of 15 amino acids. Germline lookup yields CDR1 ENHRY and CDR2 SYGVKD. The CDR3 spells CAISHKGQKNTEAFF. CDR3 DNA: TGTGCCATCAGTCACAAGGGACAGAAGAACACTGAAGCTTTCTTT.

This clonotype has more than one count but fewer than ten. CDR3 sequence: CASWKGSFGTDTQYF. CDR3 in DNA: TGTGCCAGCTGGAAAGGGTCATTCGGAACAGATACGCAGTATTTT. V usage is TRBV6-2 or TRBV6-3 and J usage is TRBJ2-3, with D unresolved. The germline gives CDR1 MNHEY, CDR2 SVGEGT. V was pared by 8 bases and J by 3 bases, with 18 bases between. The CDR3 length is 15 residues.

The chain couples TRBV3-1 to TRBJ2-5, with 10 bases that match TRBD2. The CDR3 is 15 residues long. The V segment lost 1 base and the J segment 4 bases; nucleotides outside the gene matches: 3. CDR1 is LGHDT, CDR2 YNNKEL, per germline (reference sequence). The CDR3 region is CASSQAGLARETQYF. DNA of the CDR3: TGTGCCAGCAGCCAAGCGGGACTAGCGCGAGAGACCCAGTACTTC.

V usage is TRBV3-1 and J usage is TRBJ2-7, with 10 bases fitting TRBD1. Germline CDR1 is LGHDT and CDR2 is YNNKEL (reference sequence). The J segment lost 7 bases and the V segment lost 4 bases, leaving 13 bases of the junction unmatched. The CDR3 is made up of 16 amino acids. CDR3 amino acids: CASSPYPTGQGREQYF. The CDR3 bases are TGTGCCAGCAGCCCCTATCCTACGGGACAGGGGAGAGAGCAGTACTTC.

This clonotype was found many times. V gene TRBV12-3 or TRBV12-4 combines with J gene TRBJ1-3; 7 bases fit TRBD1. This CDR3 comprises 20 residues. The V and J ends lost 8 bases and 0 bases, in that order; junction bases with no gene match: 22. In DNA form, the CDR3 reads TGTGCCAGCGGAACCCCCCCGTGGGACAGACAAACAAACTCTGGAAACACCATATATTTT. Its protein is CASGTPPWDRQTNSGNTIYF.